This T cell receptor (beta chain) was identified during a study of beta chain features in type 1 diabetes. V gave up 4 bases and J gave up 0 bases; unmatched junction bases: 4. CDR3 length: 15 residues. Germline CDR1 is SGHTA and CDR2 is FQGNSA. cDNA synthesis used the whole RNA isolate, giving expressed TCRB sequences. About 4 million reads per sample were averaged for naive, central memory and regulatory samples. Clones were sequenced by immunoSEQ multiplex PCR, and TCRdb holds only the in-frame ones, with some missing. Of approximately 270,000 clones in the sample, roughly 13% were seen once. CD45RO/CCR7/CD25/CD127/CD95/CD27 sorting isolated CD4+ naive, central memory, regulatory and stem cell-like memory cells. Purity exceeded 98% in all sorted populations. Worth noting for this clone: Its antigen is unknown.

Overall study results and limits: Researchers could not determine here whether HLA type influences TCRB rearrangement. Type 1 diabetes patients had moderately but significantly shorter TCRB CDR3s in all four CD4+ subsets.

The chain has TRBV7-2 and TRBJ2-7, with 9 bases aligning to TRBD1. This sequence originates from a man in his thirties or forties with type 1 diabetes. Sample: naive CD4+ T cells from blood. This CDR3 is CASSYGTGNSYEQYF. The CDR3 nucleotides read TGTGCCAGCAGCTACGGGACAGGGAACTCCTACGAGCAGTACTTC.